These 10 T cell receptor beta chains share one sample of origin, sequenced in a study of beta chain features in type 1 diabetes. Study observations and caveats: A moderate, significant TCRB CDR3 shortening appeared in type 1 diabetes across four CD4+ subsets.

Antigens for these TCRs are unknown. Sequencing targeted expressed TCRB transcripts, as all isolated RNA had been reverse transcribed. Here immunoSEQ multiplex PCR was the method, and the copy in TCRdb shows in-frame clones only, minus some. The sample yields 45,000 to 60,000 clones, 35% to 55% seen once. Sequencing was carried out using stem cell memory CD4+ T cells from blood. These receptors all stem from a man aged 25 to 40 with type 1 diabetes.

The chain couples TRBV30 to TRBJ2-3; D perhaps matches TRBD2 (6 bases). Germline loops: CDR1 GTSNPN, CDR2 SVGIG (reference sequence). This CDR3 comprises 15 residues. Trimming removed 0 bases from V and 3 bases from J, with 13 bases in between. The DNA of the CDR3 is TGTGCCTGGAGTGTTGGAGGGAGTCTGACAGATACGCAGTATTTT. This codes for CAWSVGGSLTDTQYF.

The V and J genes are TRBV25-1 and TRBJ2-1; 14 positions agree with TRBD2. J lost 6 bases, V lost 5 bases, and 3 bases had no gene match. The germline gives CDR1 MGHDK, CDR2 SYGVNS. The CDR3 loop spans 15 amino acids. DNA for the CDR3: TGTGCCAGCAGTAAGACTAGCGGGAGGGCCAATGAGCAGTTCTTC. Translated: CASSKTSGRANEQFF.

J is TRBJ2-1 and V is TRBV27; 11 bases line up with TRBD2. CDR3 size: 15 residues. The junction had 5 bases not matched to a gene; V was cut back by 2 bases and J by 8 bases. The germline V gene has CDR1 MNHEY and CDR2 SMNVEV (reference sequence). The CDR3 reads CASSLGILAGDEQFF. The CDR3 DNA sequence: TGTGCCAGCAGTTTAGGGATACTAGCGGGAGATGAGCAGTTCTTC.

This clone was counted a few times. This chain connects TRBV7-9 to TRBJ2-7, with 10 bases identical to TRBD2. Germline CDR1 reads SEHNR; CDR2 reads FQNEAQ (reference sequence). This CDR3 is built from 14 residues. V lost 6 bases to trimming and J lost 4 bases; unmatched junction nucleotides: 6. CDR3 nucleotide sequence: TGTGCCAGCAGGCCTCTAGCGGGAGTGTACGAGCAGTACTTC. This sequence encodes CASRPLAGVYEQYF.

This chain uses TRBV6-1 with TRBJ2-1; 11 nucleotides agree with TRBD2. Losses at the gene ends were 2 bases for V and 9 bases for J; bases not matched to a gene: 6. This CDR3 contains 15 residues. Germline V CDR1 and CDR2: MNHNS, SASEGT. CDR3 loop: CASSEFYSGRAEQFF. The CDR3 region has the DNA TGTGCCAGCAGTGAATTTTATAGCGGGAGGGCTGAGCAGTTCTTC.

CDR3 protein: CASSSPGKTEAFF. The CDR3 coding sequence is TGTGCCAGTAGTTCTCCAGGGAAGACTGAAGCTTTCTTT. V is TRBV19 and J is TRBJ1-1, with D possibly TRBD1 on 5 matching bases. The germline V gene has CDR1 LNHDA and CDR2 SQIVND (reference sequence). This CDR3 comprises 13 residues. V was cut by 5 bases and J by 5 bases, with 12 bases left in between.

The rearrangement joins TRBV19 to TRBJ2-7; perhaps TRBD2 as D (5 bases). The V end was cut by 0 bases, the J end by 6 bases, with 15 bases between. This CDR3 is built from 15 residues. Looked up from germline, CDR1 is LNHDA and CDR2 is SQIVND (reference sequence). This CDR3 reads CASSIDPHPRAEQYF. CDR3 DNA sequence: TGTGCCAGTAGTATAGATCCCCACCCGCGGGCCGAGCAGTACTTC.

V usage is TRBV9 and J usage is TRBJ2-5, with D hard to call. The CDR3 runs 13 residues. V shed 7 bases and J shed 4 bases, with 14 bases lying between them. Germline loops: CDR1 SGDLS, CDR2 YYNGEE. Written as DNA, the CDR3 is TGTGCCAGCGGAGCTGGAACTGGAGAGACCCAGTACTTC. Encoded protein: CASGAGTGETQYF.

This clone was seen a few times. The V and J genes are TRBV29-1 and TRBJ2-2; D is uncertain. V was shortened by 5 bases and J by 5 bases, with 6 bases between the two germline ends. CDR1 SQVTM and CDR2 ANQGSEA come from the germline V gene. This CDR3 comprises 11 residues. The DNA of the CDR3 is TGCAGCGTTCACGAGACCGGGGAGCTGTTTTTT. Translation: CSVHETGELFF.

This chain connects TRBV29-1 to TRBJ1-2; TRBD1 matches at 8 bases. Losses at the gene ends were 6 bases for V and 2 bases for J; bases not matched to a gene: 14. This CDR3 has 16 residues. The germline CDR1 and CDR2 sequences are SQVTM and ANQGSEA. DNA for the CDR3: TGCAGCGTCGGACGTCCCGGACAGGGTGAAAACTATGGCTACACCTTC. It encodes CSVGRPGQGENYGYTF.